This TCR beta chain was profiled in a study of regulatory T cells in long-lasting Graves disease (dated by TCRdb to about 2021). About the study as a whole: Patients with newly diagnosed Graves' disease had been on antithyroid drugs for under 3 months. A total of around 33 samples underwent TCR sequencing, from some 13 patients with persistent Graves' disease and 20 patients with newly diagnosed Graves' disease. The study took place in China and was registered as a clinical trial. Peripheral blood TCR sequencing and RNA sequencing compared persistent Graves' disease patients with newly diagnosed Graves' disease patients.

The time point label for this specimen denotes: newly diagnosed GD, antithyroid drugs for less than 3 months. RNA was extracted from PBMCs in TRIzol for both TCR sequencing and RNA sequencing. Graves' disease was diagnosed according to American Thyroid Association guidelines. Patients were recruited from an endocrinology department in Xi'an, China. Each patient gave approximately 10 milliliters of peripheral blood, collected in an EDTA anticoagulant tube. PBMCs were isolated by Ficoll Paque Plus density gradient separation without further T cell sorting. RNA quality was checked with an Agilent 2100 Bioanalyzer and agarose gel, and concentration with a NanoDrop 2000. Results and caveats for the whole study, not just this receptor: Compared with newly diagnosed patients, persistent Graves' disease patients had lower TCR Shannon entropy and fewer highly expanded clones, which suggests clonal expansion. More public clonotypes were shared among persistent patients (roughly 2,700) than among newly diagnosed patients (roughly 960). Sequencing and analysis were limited to the TCR beta chain. The authors acknowledged the small sample size as a limitation that may reduce accuracy. Preferential use of TRBV28, TRBJ1-2 and TRBJ2-5 was observed in persistent disease, whereas TRBV20-1 and TRBJ2-1 were favored in newly diagnosed disease. The study examined only peripheral blood because the primary lesion, thyroid tissue, could not be accessed.

This clonotype was observed many times. It has no known antigen specificity. The record has no base qualities; no much larger clone is one base away. Libraries were constructed by multiplex PCR. The sequencer listed for this sample is Illumina HiSeq 4000. To build TCR beta libraries, CDR3 regions were amplified by Arm-PCR using iRepertoire HTBI primers. Before sequencing, the PCR products underwent gel purification. The paper's data handling went like this. Gene usage analysis of CDR3 amino acid clonotypes used the 62 TRBV and some 13 TRBJ segments found across samples. COPE and FqMerger were used to merge the filtered high-quality paired reads into contigs. BLAST was used to align contigs to IMGT TRBV, TRBD and TRBJ reference genes, with CDR3 defined following IMGT. Any clonotype with a frequency above 0.1% was classified as a highly expanded clone. Shannon entropy served as the measure of repertoire diversity, while the Gini coefficient captured V-J evenness. Clonotypes shared by more than one individual were considered public. TCRdb passed the public sequencing reads through fastp at Q25 and MiXCR, retaining productive beta sequences. Each CDR3 protein appears once, grouped with its most common genes and DNA. These V and J calls derive from TCRdb rather than the authors' analysis. This sample is represented by roughly 560,000 distinct CDR3 sequences; 12% of them were singletons. Roughly 8.9% of the sample is in the top ten clones.

CDR1 and CDR2 are drawn from the germline V gene: ENHRY, SYGVKD. V loses 11 bases, J loses 8 bases, and the germline ends lie 16 bases apart. The CDR3 has 12 amino acids, counting the end cysteine and phenylalanine. Only the CDR3 region is kept as DNA, spanning 36 bases read in frame from base 1. This sample was also put to use in a study of T cells in Graves' hyperthyroidism and ophthalmopathy. In that second paper, the authors write: Stable Graves' hyperthyroidism was defined as no progression to ophthalmopathy during 18 months of follow-up. The hyperthyroidism patients were between 18 and 65 years old and newly diagnosed, with a disease duration of less than 2 months. Exclusion was applied to patients with uncontrolled infections, other autoimmune diseases, pregnancy or lactation. Clinical symptoms, serum thyroxine and TRAb, thyroid ultrasound, and orbital computed tomography formed the basis for the diagnoses. A first-round RT-PCR of the TCR CDR3 used the HTBI primer set with the Qiagen OneStep RT-PCR kit. Blood samples also contained most of the expanded thyroid clonotypes (frequency above 0.001), which suggests that blood repertoires may reflect thyroid immune responses. Ophthalmopathy was separated from stable hyperthyroidism by a 13 V-J signature model, with over 85% sensitivity and roughly 84% specificity obtained in cross-validation and 80%/75% obtained in testing. In validation, the model predicted progression to ophthalmopathy a median of approximately 6.3 months before onset, with roughly 68% sensitivity and about 72% specificity. TCR V-J signatures able to tell the groups apart were searched for in a discovery cohort of 95 or so patients, of whom more than 40 had Graves' ophthalmopathy and 57 had stable Graves' hyperthyroidism. Whether ophthalmopathy could be predicted prospectively was tested in an independent validation cohort made up of about 18 hyperthyroidism patients plus 17 patients who later progressed to ophthalmopathy. The 90 or so discovery patients were randomly split 7:3 into training and test sets. In addition, the study compared T-cell repertoires in thyroid tissue and in blood from about six Graves' hyperthyroidism patients. Following sampling, methimazole starting at 30 mg daily was given to hyperthyroidism patients, and high-dose intravenous methylprednisolone was given to ophthalmopathy patients. The libraries were constructed in a second round of multiplex PCR and then size-selected and purified. Sequencing of the libraries was done on an Illumina HiSeq2000 using paired-end 100 bp reads. Raw data were processed with SOAPnuke, discarding reads with adapters, uncalled bases, mean Phred below 15, or no exact constant-primer or identifier match. High-quality paired reads were merged with COPE v1.2.5, and unique nucleotide sequences were defined as clonotypes. Clonotypes were aligned to IMGT TRBV, TRBD and TRBJ reference segments using MiTCR v1.1. Analysis was restricted to V-J combinations with a frequency above 0.0001, which covered 99.2% of repertoires. A TCS score was defined as the ratio between F50 (clonal expansion) and ExV (chaos), using BLOSUM62-based TCRdist between CDR3 peptides within each V-J. Welch's t-statistics and random forest reduced 514 V-J features to under 15, which were used in a naive Bayes classifier (R e1071). No statistical method was used to set the sample size in advance, and investigators knew the group allocation. TCR Vbeta CDR3 sequencing of 120 to 150 peripheral blood samples (roughly 41 ophthalmopathy, 75 hyperthyroidism and approximately 17 progressor patients) is reported in the paper.

This chain joins TRBV10-3 to TRBJ2-1; 5 matching bases give a weak D call of TRBD2. The sequence was obtained from a woman aged 25 to 39 with Graves disease. Donor details come from another sample of the same person, matched by shared clones. The specimen comprised peripheral blood mononuclear cells (PBMCs), sampled at new diagnosis, from a patient treated with antithyroid drugs. The sequence in DNA is TGTGCCGAGGGTGGGAGTCCCGATGAGCAGTTCTTC. It is translated as CAEGGSPDEQFF.